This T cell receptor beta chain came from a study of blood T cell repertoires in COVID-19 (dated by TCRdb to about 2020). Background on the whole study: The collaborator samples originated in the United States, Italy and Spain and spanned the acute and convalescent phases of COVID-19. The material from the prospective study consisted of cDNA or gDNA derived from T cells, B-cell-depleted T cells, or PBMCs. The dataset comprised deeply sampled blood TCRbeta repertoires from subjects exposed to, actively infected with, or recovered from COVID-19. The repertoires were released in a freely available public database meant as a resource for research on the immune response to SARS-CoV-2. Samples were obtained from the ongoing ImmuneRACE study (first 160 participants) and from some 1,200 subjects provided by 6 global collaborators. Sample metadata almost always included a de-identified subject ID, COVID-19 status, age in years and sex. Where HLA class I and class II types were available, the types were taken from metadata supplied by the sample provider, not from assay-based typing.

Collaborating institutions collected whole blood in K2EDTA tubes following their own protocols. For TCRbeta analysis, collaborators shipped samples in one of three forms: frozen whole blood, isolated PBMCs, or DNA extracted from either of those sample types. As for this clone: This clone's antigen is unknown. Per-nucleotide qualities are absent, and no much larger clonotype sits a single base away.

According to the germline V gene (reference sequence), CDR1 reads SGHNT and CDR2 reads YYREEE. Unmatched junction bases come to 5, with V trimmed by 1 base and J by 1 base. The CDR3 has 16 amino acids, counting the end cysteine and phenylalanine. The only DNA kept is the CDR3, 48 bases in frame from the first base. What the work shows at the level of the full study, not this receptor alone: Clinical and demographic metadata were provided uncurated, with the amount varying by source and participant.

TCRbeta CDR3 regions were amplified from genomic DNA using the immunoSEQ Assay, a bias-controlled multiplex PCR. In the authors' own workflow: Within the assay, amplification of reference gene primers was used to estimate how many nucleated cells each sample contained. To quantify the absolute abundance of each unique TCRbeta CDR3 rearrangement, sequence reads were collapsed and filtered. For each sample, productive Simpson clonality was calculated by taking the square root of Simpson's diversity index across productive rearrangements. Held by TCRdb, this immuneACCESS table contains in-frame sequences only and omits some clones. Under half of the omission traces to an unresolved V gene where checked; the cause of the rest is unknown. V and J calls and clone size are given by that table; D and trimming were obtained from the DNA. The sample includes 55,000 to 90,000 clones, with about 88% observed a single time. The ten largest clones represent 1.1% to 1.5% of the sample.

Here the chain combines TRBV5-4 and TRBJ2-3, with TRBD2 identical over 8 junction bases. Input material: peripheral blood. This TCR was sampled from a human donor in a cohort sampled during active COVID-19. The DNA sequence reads TGTGCCAGCAGCTTGATGCTAGCGGGTGGCACAGATACGCAGTATTTT. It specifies CASSLMLAGGTDTQYF.